Presented here are 29 T cell receptor beta chains from one specimen sequenced in a study of blood T cell repertoires in COVID-19. Sequencing used immunoSEQ multiplex PCR; TCRdb keeps in-frame clones, though not all of them. The sample consists of about 420,000 clones, approximately 90% of them appearing once. The sequencing sample was made of peripheral blood. These receptors were collected from a man aged 18 to 35 with COVID-19, enrolled during active disease.

J is TRBJ2-7 and V is TRBV29-1, with D perhaps TRBD1 (5 bases). CDR1 is SQVTM and CDR2 is ANQGSEA in the germline V gene. The CDR3 sequence is 11 residues long. The V gene lost 7 bases and the J gene lost 3 bases, with 10 bases spanning the gap. The CDR3, as DNA: TGCAGCGCCCTCGACAGCTACGAGCAGTACTTC. Translated: CSALDSYEQYF.

The rearrangement uses TRBV27 and TRBJ1-5; 9 nucleotides match TRBD1. CDR1 is MNHEY and CDR2 is SMNVEV in the germline V gene (reference sequence). Trimming removed 6 bases from V and 4 bases from J; junction bases left unmatched: 7. The CDR3 is 15 amino acids. CDR3 sequence reads: CASSTRDRANQPQHF. The CDR3 DNA follows: TGTGCCAGCAGCACCCGGGACAGGGCAAATCAGCCCCAGCATTTT.

The chain is built from TRBV7-3 and TRBJ2-5; 10 nucleotides line up with TRBD2. With 3 bases clipped from V and 4 bases from J, the junction kept 11 bases outside the gene matches. This CDR3 region has 17 residues. Germline CDR1 is SGHTA and CDR2 is FQGTGA. The CDR3 DNA follows: TGTGCCAGCAGCTTTGGTTCCAGCGGGAGGGCCGGAGAGACCCAGTACTTC. Translated: CASSFGSSGRAGETQYF.

The V and J genes are TRBV5-5 and TRBJ1-5; tentative D call: TRBD1 (6 bases). Trimming removed 0 bases from V and 11 bases from J, with 21 bases in between. The germline V gene encodes CDR1 SGHKS and CDR2 YYEKEE (reference sequence). This CDR3 comprises 16 residues. The CDR3 sequence is CASSLVGADLATAQHF. In DNA, the CDR3 is TGTGCCAGCAGCTTGGTGGGGGCAGATCTCGCGACGGCCCAGCATTTT.

The V and J genes are TRBV5-8 and TRBJ2-1, with TRBD1 matching 9 bases. CDR3 size: 15 residues. Trimming at V came to 0 bases and at J to 7 bases, leaving 5 bases not matched to a gene. The V gene's germline CDR1 is SGHTS and CDR2 YDEGEE. This CDR3 reads CASSLVGTGWNEQFF. The DNA for the CDR3 is TGTGCCAGCAGCTTGGTTGGGACAGGGTGGAATGAGCAGTTCTTC.

With regard to this clone: Other nucleotide sequences from this sample produce the same CDR3. The chain employs TRBV9 and TRBJ2-1; D is perhaps TRBD1 (5 bases). Trimming stripped 2 bases from V and 4 bases from J, with 7 bases between. The CDR3 runs 13 residues. CDR1 and CDR2 from the germline V gene are SGDLS and YYNGEE. CDR3: CASSVAGYNEQFF. Written as DNA, the CDR3 is TGTGCCAGCAGCGTTGCAGGGTACAATGAGCAGTTCTTC.

The rearrangement joins TRBV28 to TRBJ2-2; 11 bases align to TRBD2. The length of the CDR3 is 17 residues. Germline V lookup: CDR1 MDHEN, CDR2 SYDVKM. The J segment lost 3 bases and the V segment lost 2 bases, leaving 5 bases of the junction unmatched. The CDR3 DNA sequence: TGTGCCAGCAGTTTAGTAGCGGGGGGGCCCTACACCGGGGAGCTGTTTTTT. Its translation: CASSLVAGGPYTGELFF. Full variable domain (outside the CDR3, taken from reference TRBV28 and TRBJ2-2): DVKVTQSSRYLVKRTGEKVFLECVQDMDHENMFWYRQDPGLGLRLIYFSYDVKMKEKGDIPEGYSVSREKKERFSLILESASTNQTSMYLCASSLVAGGPYTGELFFGEGSRLTVL.

Written as DNA, the CDR3 is TGTGCCAGCAGTGAAGCACGAGGGCGTGGCCGTGTAAGCACAGATACGCAGTATTTT. The encoded protein is CASSEARGRGRVSTDTQYF. This chain links TRBV6-1 with TRBJ2-3; a possible D gene is TRBD2 (5 bases). This CDR3 has 19 residues. Germline V lookup: CDR1 MNHNS, CDR2 SASEGT. The germline V and J ends were trimmed by 0 bases and 0 bases, with 19 bases remaining between them.

This sequence joins TRBV6-1 and TRBJ2-5; D is perhaps TRBD1 (5 bases). The CDR3 sequence is 14 residues long. The V and J ends lost 3 bases and 4 bases respectively, with 12 bases between them. Looked up from germline, CDR1 is MNHNS and CDR2 is SASEGT. CDR3 DNA sequence: TGTGCCAGCAGTGACAGGGCCTCGGGAGAGACCCAGTACTTC. Its protein product is CASSDRASGETQYF.

This chain connects TRBV5-6 to TRBJ1-3, with 9 bases aligning to TRBD1. Germline lookup yields CDR1 SGHDT and CDR2 YYEEEE. The CDR3 is 14 residues long. With 3 bases clipped from V and 7 bases from J, the junction kept 5 bases outside the gene matches. The CDR3 loop reads CASSWGQGGNTIYF. The CDR3 DNA reads as TGTGCCAGCAGCTGGGGACAGGGAGGCAACACCATATATTTT.

V gene TRBV27 combines with J gene TRBJ1-5; D not resolved. The CDR3 is 14 amino acids. V was clipped by 7 bases and J by 2 bases, with 12 bases between them. Germline V gene data show CDR1 as MNHEY and CDR2 as SMNVEV (reference sequence). The CDR3 loop is CASKSGSGNQPQHF. CDR3 bases: TGTGCCAGCAAGAGCGGTTCTGGCAATCAGCCCCAGCATTTT.

This clone turned up a few times. The chain uses TRBV2 and TRBJ2-7; weak D call: TRBD1 (6 bases). The length of the CDR3 is 15 residues. CDR1 and CDR2 from the germline V gene are SNHLY and FYNNEI. V gave up 5 bases and J gave up 0 bases, with 14 bases separating them. The CDR3 region is CASSIRQDLSYEQYF. The CDR3 DNA sequence: TGTGCCAGCAGTATTCGACAGGACCTCTCCTACGAGCAGTACTTC.

The chain is built from TRBV5-1 and TRBJ2-5; 8 nucleotides agree with TRBD2. The trim removed 3 bases at V and 1 base at J, leaving 5 bases unmatched. CDR3 length equals 15 residues. Germline V gene lookup returns CDR1 SGHRS and CDR2 YFSETQ. The chain's CDR3 is CASSSSGRGQETQYF. In DNA, the CDR3 is TGCGCCAGCAGCTCCAGCGGGAGAGGCCAAGAGACCCAGTACTTC.

J is TRBJ2-2 and V is TRBV10-1; 9 nucleotides align to TRBD1. The germline gives CDR1 WNHNN, CDR2 SYGVQD (reference sequence). This CDR3 region has 16 residues. With V trimmed by 3 bases and J by 4 bases, 6 bases remained unmatched. The CDR3 loop reads CASSDIGTGTTGELFF. The CDR3 nucleotides read TGCGCCAGCAGTGATATCGGGACAGGGACCACCGGGGAGCTGTTTTTT.

The V call is TRBV18, the J call TRBJ2-2, with 7 bases aligning to TRBD1. With V trimmed by 6 bases and J by 0 bases, 4 bases remained unmatched. CDR1 and CDR2 from the germline V gene are KGHSH and LQKENI. This CDR3 has 15 residues. CDR3 in amino acids: CASSRQGPNTGELFF. In DNA form, the CDR3 reads TGTGCCAGCTCTCGACAGGGCCCGAACACCGGGGAGCTGTTTTTT.

V gene TRBV6-5 combines with J gene TRBJ1-2; the match to TRBD1 covers 9 bases. The CDR3 is 14 amino acids. The V gene end was trimmed by 2 bases and the J gene end by 8 bases; junction bases not matched to a gene: 6. Germline CDR1 reads MNHEY; CDR2 reads SVGAGI. The CDR3 nucleotides are TGTGCCAGCAGTTACCAGGACAGGGGAGGAGGCTACACCTTC. Residues: CASSYQDRGGGYTF.

As concerns this clone: Other DNA sequences in the same sample also yield this CDR3. The genes are TRBV15 and TRBJ1-3, with 8 bases matching TRBD1. The length of the CDR3 is 15 residues. The junction had 3 bases not matched to a gene; V was cut back by 5 bases and J by 0 bases. Germline CDR1 is LNHNV and CDR2 is YYDKDF (reference sequence). The CDR3: CATSRDRGSGNTIYF. CDR3 in DNA: TGTGCCACCAGCCGCGACAGGGGCTCTGGAAACACCATATATTTT.

The chain has TRBV10-3 and TRBJ2-5, with a tentative D call TRBD2 (6 bases). The length of the CDR3 is 15 residues. V was shortened by 3 bases and J by 1 base, with 12 bases between the two germline ends. Germline CDR1 is ENHRY and CDR2 is SYGVKD. CDR3 in DNA: TGTGCCATCAGTGACTCGGGGGTACCCCAAGAGACCCAGTACTTC. It is translated as CAISDSGVPQETQYF.

The chain employs TRBV19 and TRBJ2-1; 11 bases are shared with TRBD2. The ends lost 6 bases at V and 10 bases at J; junction bases unmatched: 8. Germline CDR1 and CDR2: LNHDA and SQIVND (reference sequence). The CDR3 runs to 14 residues. CDR3 coding DNA: TGTGCCAGTAGCCCTAATCTAGCGGGGGGCGAGCAGTTCTTC. Amino acids: CASSPNLAGGEQFF. Full variable domain (missing parts from reference TRBV19 and TRBJ2-1): DGGITQSPKYLFRKEGQNVTLSCEQNLNHDAMYWYRQDPGQGLRLIYYSQIVNDFQKGDIAEGYSVSREKKESFPLTVTSAQKNPTAFYLCASSPNLAGGEQFFGPGTRLTVL.

V and J are TRBV12-3 or TRBV12-4 and TRBJ1-1; D not resolved. This CDR3 has 13 residues. V was trimmed by 5 bases and J by 0 bases, leaving 7 bases between them. The CDR3 reads CASSRSMNTEAFF. The CDR3 DNA is TGTGCCAGCAGTAGGAGTATGAACACTGAAGCTTTCTTT.

This chain connects TRBV5-4 to TRBJ1-1; D is unresolved. V gave up 4 bases and J gave up 3 bases, with 10 bases separating them. Germline V lookup: CDR1 SGHNT, CDR2 YYREEE (reference sequence). The CDR3 has 13 amino acids. This CDR3 is CASSLGSYTEAFF. CDR3 DNA sequence: TGTGCCAGCAGCCTAGGATCGTACACTGAAGCTTTCTTT.

Only a few counts were recorded for this clone. The chain links TRBV18 to TRBJ1-5, with no clear D. The CDR3 runs 13 residues. Germline V gene sequence: CDR1 KGHSH, CDR2 LQKENI. V was cut by 0 bases and J by 6 bases, with 6 bases left in between. CDR3 amino acids: CASSPPYGQPQHF. The CDR3 region has the DNA TGTGCCAGCTCACCACCGTACGGTCAGCCCCAGCATTTT.

The genes are TRBV2 and TRBJ2-2, with TRBD1 matching 9 bases. V gave up 8 bases and J gave up 4 bases; unmatched junction bases: 5. The CDR3 is made up of 14 amino acids. Germline lookup yields CDR1 SNHLY and CDR2 FYNNEI. The CDR3, as DNA: TGTGCCAGCCTGGCGACAGGGGGCACCGGGGAGCTGTTTTTT. Residues: CASLATGGTGELFF.

This clone was seen only once. The gene calls are TRBV12-3 or TRBV12-4 and TRBJ1-1, with a tentative D call TRBD1 (5 bases). Trimming shortened V by 6 bases and J by 3 bases, and 8 bases separated the two germline ends. The CDR3 has 12 residues. As DNA, the CDR3 is TGTGCCAGCAGGGGGGGGTACACTGAAGCTTTCTTT. Amino acids: CASRGGYTEAFF.

The chain is built from TRBV2 and TRBJ2-2; perhaps TRBD1 as D (5 bases). V was clipped by 9 bases and J by 3 bases, with 14 bases between them. CDR3 length: 14 amino acids. The V gene's germline CDR1 is SNHLY and CDR2 FYNNEI. DNA for the CDR3: TGTGCCAGTCAGGGTGGCCTCGACACCGGGGAGCTGTTTTTT. It encodes CASQGGLDTGELFF.

The chain has TRBV9 and TRBJ2-1; D gene uncertain. Germline-derived CDR1 and CDR2 are SGDLS and YYNGEE. The CDR3 consists of 14 residues. Trimming cost V 1 base and J 5 bases, with 10 bases left between them. The CDR3 DNA follows: TGTGCCAGCAGCGTAAGAGGCGGCAACAATGAGCAGTTCTTC. Translated: CASSVRGGNNEQFF.

The J gene is TRBJ1-2, the V gene TRBV3-1 (or the pseudogene TRBV3-2), with D possibly TRBD1 on 6 matching bases. Deletions cut 4 bases from V and 1 base from J, with 13 bases between. The CDR3 runs 15 residues. Germline V CDR1 and CDR2: LGHDT, YNNKEL (reference sequence). The CDR3 sequence: CASSLDSHGNYGYTF. CDR3 in DNA: TGTGCCAGCAGCCTGGACAGCCACGGTAACTATGGCTACACCTTC.

The chain combines TRBV5-4 with TRBJ2-3; TRBD2 aligns across 12 bases. Germline V gives CDR1 SGHNT, CDR2 YYREEE (reference sequence). The CDR3 is 16 residues long. The V segment lost 3 bases and the J segment 3 bases; nucleotides outside the gene matches: 5. The CDR3 DNA is TGTGCCAGCAGCTCACGGGGGACTAGCGGGACAGATACGCAGTATTTT. It yields the protein CASSSRGTSGTDTQYF.

CDR3 in DNA: TGTGCCAGTAGTATAGCGGGGGGGCCGTCTGGGGCCAACGTCCTGACTTTC. This sequence encodes CASSIAGGPSGANVLTF. The chain carries TRBV19 and TRBJ2-6; 8 nucleotides line up with TRBD2. CDR1 LNHDA and CDR2 SQIVND come from the germline V gene (reference sequence). V lost 1 base to trimming and J lost 1 base; unmatched junction nucleotides: 3. The CDR3 consists of 17 residues.